This TCR beta chain was profiled in a study of blood T cells in healthy people across ages. Study as a whole: About one barcoded beta molecule per two T cells was the capture yield of template switching. General study points: Diversity was higher, and naive CD4+ cells more numerous, in long-lived donors than in aged donors. The fall in TCR beta diversity per million T cells was roughly linear with age.

Details on this clonotype: As yet, its antigen is unknown.

A J-beta primer mix and a sample-barcoded 5' primer were used in a second PCR of about 6 to 12 cycles. Researchers report that a template-switch adaptor with 12 random nucleotides tagged each cDNA molecule. Each CDR3 protein gets one entry after TCRdb re-called the 5' RACE reads with MiXCR. The table lists 700,000 or so distinct CDR3 sequences, approximately 40% of them singletons. The CDR3 contains 15 residues. Germline-derived CDR1 and CDR2 are DFQATT and SNEGSKA (reference sequence). V lost 0 bases and J lost 5, with 15 bases in between. Sequenced: blood. The receptor's source is a man older than 75 in good health. The gene calls are TRBV20-1 and TRBJ2-3; D remains ambiguous. This CDR3 reads CSAREGTHNLDTQYF. The CDR3 coding sequence is TGCAGTGCTAGAGAAGGAACTCATAATTTAGATACGCAGTATTTT.